One TCR beta chain is described in this entry. Its specificity is unknown. The sample belongs to a study of shared clonotypes between healthy human individuals. Whole-study results and caveats: Non-shared clonotypes had lower generation probabilities than clonotypes shared by all four sorted-subset donors.

Produced via immunoSEQ multiplex PCR; TCRdb's table is partial and in-frame only. The table lists fewer than 2.5 million clones, approximately 94% of them singletons. V lost 0 bases, J lost 4 bases, and 14 bases lay in between. This CDR3 comprises 15 residues. Germline CDR1 GTSNPN, CDR2 SVGIG (reference sequence). Participating donors were healthy, HIV-negative adults free of recent acute infections or vaccinations. This clonotype was obtained from a man aged 18 to 35 in good health. Some clones in this sample may be carry-over from other donors' samples. Specimen: naive CD4+ T cells from PBMCs. This sample's subset: CD45RA+ positively selected. The V gene is TRBV30, the J gene TRBJ2-3, with D perhaps matching TRBD2 (5 bases). CDR3 in amino acids: CAWSVRLKEADTQYF. CDR3 bases: TGTGCCTGGAGTGTAAGACTGAAGGAGGCAGATACGCAGTATTTT.